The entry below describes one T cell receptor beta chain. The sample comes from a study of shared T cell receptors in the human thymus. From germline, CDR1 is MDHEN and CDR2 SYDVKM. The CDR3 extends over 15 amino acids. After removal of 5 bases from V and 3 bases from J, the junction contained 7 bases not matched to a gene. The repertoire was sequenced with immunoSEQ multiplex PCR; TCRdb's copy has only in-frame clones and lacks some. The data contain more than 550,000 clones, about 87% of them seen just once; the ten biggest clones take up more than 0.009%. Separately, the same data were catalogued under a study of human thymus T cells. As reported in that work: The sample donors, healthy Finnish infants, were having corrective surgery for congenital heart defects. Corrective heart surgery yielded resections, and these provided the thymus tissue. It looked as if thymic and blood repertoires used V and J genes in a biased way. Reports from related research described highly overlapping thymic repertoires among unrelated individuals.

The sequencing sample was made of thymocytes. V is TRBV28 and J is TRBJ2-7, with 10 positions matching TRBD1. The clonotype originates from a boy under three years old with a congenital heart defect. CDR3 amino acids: CASSQTGTGDYEQYF. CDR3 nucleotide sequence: TGTGCCAGCAGTCAAACCGGGACAGGGGACTACGAGCAGTACTTC.